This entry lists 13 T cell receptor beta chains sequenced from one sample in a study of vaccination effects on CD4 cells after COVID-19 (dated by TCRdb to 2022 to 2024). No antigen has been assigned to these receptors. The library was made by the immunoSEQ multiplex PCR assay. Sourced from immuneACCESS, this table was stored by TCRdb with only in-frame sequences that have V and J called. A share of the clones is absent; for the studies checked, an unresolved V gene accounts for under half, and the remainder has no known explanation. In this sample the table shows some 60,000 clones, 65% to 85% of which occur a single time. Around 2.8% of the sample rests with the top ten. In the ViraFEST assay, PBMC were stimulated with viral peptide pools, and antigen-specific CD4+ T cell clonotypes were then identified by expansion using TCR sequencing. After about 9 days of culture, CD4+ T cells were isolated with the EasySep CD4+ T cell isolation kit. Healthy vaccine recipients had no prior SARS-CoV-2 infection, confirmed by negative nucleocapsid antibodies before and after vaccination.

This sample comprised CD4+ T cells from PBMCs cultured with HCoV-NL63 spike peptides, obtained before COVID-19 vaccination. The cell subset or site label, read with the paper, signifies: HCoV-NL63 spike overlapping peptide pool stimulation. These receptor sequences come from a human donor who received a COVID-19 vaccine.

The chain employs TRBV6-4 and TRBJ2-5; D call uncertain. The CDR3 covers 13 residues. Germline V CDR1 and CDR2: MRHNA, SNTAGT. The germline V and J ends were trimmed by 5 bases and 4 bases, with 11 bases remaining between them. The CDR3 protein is CASSKELRETQYF. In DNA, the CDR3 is TGTGCCAGCAGTAAAGAATTGAGAGAGACCCAGTACTTC.

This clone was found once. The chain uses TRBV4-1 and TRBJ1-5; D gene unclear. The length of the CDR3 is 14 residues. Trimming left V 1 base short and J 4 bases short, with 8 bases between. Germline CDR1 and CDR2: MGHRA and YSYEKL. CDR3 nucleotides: TGCGCCAGCAGCCAAGTTGGCACAAATCAGCCCCAGCATTTT. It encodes CASSQVGTNQPQHF.

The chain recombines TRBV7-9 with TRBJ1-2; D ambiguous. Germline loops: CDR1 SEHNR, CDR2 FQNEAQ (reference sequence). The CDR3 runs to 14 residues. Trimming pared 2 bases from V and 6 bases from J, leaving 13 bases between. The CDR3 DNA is TGTGCCAGCAGCTTAATTCTCGGGGTAGATGGCTACACCTTC. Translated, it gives CASSLILGVDGYTF.

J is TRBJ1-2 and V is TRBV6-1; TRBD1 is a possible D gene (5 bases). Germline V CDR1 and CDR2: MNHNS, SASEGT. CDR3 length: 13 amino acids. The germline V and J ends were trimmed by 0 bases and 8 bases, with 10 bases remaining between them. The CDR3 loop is CASSEAGAAGYTF. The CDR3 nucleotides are TGTGCCAGCAGTGAAGCAGGGGCCGCAGGCTACACCTTC.

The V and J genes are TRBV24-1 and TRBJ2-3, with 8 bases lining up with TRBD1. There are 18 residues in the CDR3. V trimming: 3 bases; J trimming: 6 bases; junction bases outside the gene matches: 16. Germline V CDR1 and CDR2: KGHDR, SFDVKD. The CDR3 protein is CATSDPKTSGQERDTQYF. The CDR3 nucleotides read TGTGCCACCAGTGATCCGAAAACCTCGGGACAGGAGCGGGATACGCAGTATTTT.

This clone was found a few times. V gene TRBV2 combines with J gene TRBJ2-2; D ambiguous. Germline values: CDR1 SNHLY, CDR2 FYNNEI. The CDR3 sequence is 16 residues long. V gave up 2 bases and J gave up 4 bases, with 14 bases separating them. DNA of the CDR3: TGTGCCAGCAGTGAAAGGAGTCCAGGTTCCACCGGGGAGCTGTTTTTT. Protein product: CASSERSPGSTGELFF.

CDR3 loop: CASSYDRGGGELFF. CDR3 nucleotides: TGCGCCAGCAGCTATGACAGGGGTGGCGGGGAGCTGTTTTTT. The chain employs TRBV5-1 and TRBJ2-2; TRBD1 matches 8 bases. Germline V CDR1 and CDR2: SGHRS, YFSETQ. The CDR3 is made up of 14 amino acids. V shed 3 bases, J shed 7 bases, and the junction held 5 bases outside the gene matches. Full variable domain (missing parts from reference TRBV5-1 and TRBJ2-2): KAGVTQTPRYLIKTRGQQVTLSCSPISGHRSVSWYQQTPGQGLQFLFEYFSETQRNKGNFPGRFSGRQFSNSRSEMNVSTLELGDSALYLCASSYDRGGGELFFGEGSRLTVL.

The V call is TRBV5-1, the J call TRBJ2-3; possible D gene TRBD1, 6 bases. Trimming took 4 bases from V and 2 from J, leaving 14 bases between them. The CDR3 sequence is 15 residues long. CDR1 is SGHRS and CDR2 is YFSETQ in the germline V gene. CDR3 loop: CASSLGAGDTDTQYF. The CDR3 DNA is TGCGCCAGCAGCCTGGGGGCAGGGGACACAGATACGCAGTATTTT.

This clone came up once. The CDR3 DNA reads as TGTGCCAGCAGCGTAGTCGGGGCAGGGATGAACACCGGGGAGCTGTTTTTT. Amino acids: CASSVVGAGMNTGELFF. The chain uses TRBV9 and TRBJ2-2; D may be TRBD1 or TRBD2 (5 bases each). This CDR3 region has 17 residues. V lost 0 bases and J 1 base, leaving 13 bases between the germline ends. CDR1 and CDR2 (germline): SGDLS, YYNGEE.

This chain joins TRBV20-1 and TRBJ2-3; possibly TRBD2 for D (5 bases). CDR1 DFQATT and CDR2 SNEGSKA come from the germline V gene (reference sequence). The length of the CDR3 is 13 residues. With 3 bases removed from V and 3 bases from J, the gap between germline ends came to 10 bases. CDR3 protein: CSASPGSTDTQYF. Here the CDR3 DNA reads TGCAGTGCTAGTCCGGGGAGTACAGATACGCAGTATTTT.

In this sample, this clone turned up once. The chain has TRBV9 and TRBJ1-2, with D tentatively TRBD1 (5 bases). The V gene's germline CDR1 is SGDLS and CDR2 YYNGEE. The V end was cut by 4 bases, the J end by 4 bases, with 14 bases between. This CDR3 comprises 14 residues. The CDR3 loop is CASSNRGSFYGYTF. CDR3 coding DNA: TGTGCCAGCAGCAATCGGGGCTCTTTCTATGGCTACACCTTC.

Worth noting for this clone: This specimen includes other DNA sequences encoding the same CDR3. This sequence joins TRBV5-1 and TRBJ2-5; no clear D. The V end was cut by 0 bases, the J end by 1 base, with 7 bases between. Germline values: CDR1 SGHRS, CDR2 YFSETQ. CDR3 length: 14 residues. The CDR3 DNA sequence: TGCGCCAGCAGCTTGGGTGGCTCCCAAGAGACCCAGTACTTC. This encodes CASSLGGSQETQYF.

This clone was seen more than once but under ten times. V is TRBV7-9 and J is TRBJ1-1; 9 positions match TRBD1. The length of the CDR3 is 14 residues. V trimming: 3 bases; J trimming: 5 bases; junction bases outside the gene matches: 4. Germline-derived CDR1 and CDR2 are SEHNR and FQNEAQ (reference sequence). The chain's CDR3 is CASSFWTGETEAFF. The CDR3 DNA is TGTGCCAGCAGCTTCTGGACAGGGGAAACTGAAGCTTTCTTT.